The 28 T cell receptor beta chains listed next were all sequenced from one sample in a study of CD8+ T cells in alopecia areata. Reverse transcription of extracted RNA yielded cDNA, which provided the sequencing template. Measured with immunoSEQ multiplex PCR; TCRdb has only the in-frame clones, and not every one. The sample lists about 87,000 clones, 70% to 80% occurring once. Documented treatment: oral pan-JAK inhibitor, 5-10 mg twice daily. The source material was CD8+ T cells sorted from blood, sampled between weeks 44 and 45, from a patient treated with tofacitinib. The receptors derive from a human donor with alopecia areata.

This clone appeared a few times. The V call is TRBV7-8, the J call TRBJ2-7, with a tentative D call TRBD1 (5 bases). Trimming took 6 bases from V and 4 from J, leaving 13 bases between them. This CDR3 is built from 13 residues. Germline V gene sequence: CDR1 SGHVS, CDR2 FQNEAQ. The CDR3 DNA sequence: TGTGCCAGCAGTTCCACAGGATTATACGAGCAGTACTTC. Protein product: CASSSTGLYEQYF.

The chain couples TRBV7-2 to TRBJ2-5, with 10 bases matching TRBD2. After removal of 4 bases from V and 3 bases from J, the junction contained 5 bases not matched to a gene. Germline CDR1 is SGHTA and CDR2 is FQGNSA. This CDR3 is built from 15 residues. CDR3 sequence reads: CASSSPLAGEETQYF. The CDR3 nucleotides read TGTGCCAGCAGCTCCCCGCTAGCGGGGGAAGAGACCCAGTACTTC.

The V and J genes are TRBV11-2 and TRBJ1-1; D gene uncertain. With 5 bases removed from V and 10 bases from J, the gap between germline ends came to 14 bases. Per germline, CDR1 SGHAT and CDR2 FQNNGV. This CDR3 has 12 residues. In DNA, the CDR3 is TGTGCCAGCAGCCCAGACACATTTCCAGCTTTCTTT. Translation: CASSPDTFPAFF.

The chain has TRBV28 and TRBJ2-7; 8 nucleotides align to TRBD1. This CDR3 comprises 15 residues. V gave up 6 bases and J gave up 0 bases; unmatched junction bases: 7. Germline V gene sequence: CDR1 MDHEN, CDR2 SYDVKM. The CDR3: CASSSTGESSYEQYF. The CDR3 region has the DNA TGTGCCAGCAGCTCGACAGGGGAAAGCTCCTACGAGCAGTACTTC.

V is TRBV6-6 and J is TRBJ2-2; TRBD1 agrees at 8 bases. Germline V lookup: CDR1 MNHNY, CDR2 SVGAGI (reference sequence). V trimming: 1 base; J trimming: 1 base; junction bases outside the gene matches: 2. The CDR3 covers 16 residues. The CDR3 DNA reads as TGTGCCAGCAGTTACTTGGACAGGGAGAACACCGGGGAGCTGTTTTTT. Its protein product is CASSYLDRENTGELFF.

This clone was detected a few times. The chain combines TRBV7-9 with TRBJ2-1, with 15 bases lining up with TRBD2. Germline lookup yields CDR1 SEHNR and CDR2 FQNEAQ (reference sequence). V gave up 8 bases and J gave up 6 bases; unmatched junction bases: 2. The CDR3 is 14 residues long. The CDR3 spells CASGTSGGLNEQFF. Here the CDR3 DNA reads TGTGCCAGCGGGACTAGCGGGGGGCTCAATGAGCAGTTCTTC.

This chain links TRBV7-2 with TRBJ1-2; 10 positions match TRBD1. With V trimmed by 4 bases and J by 3 bases, 2 bases remained unmatched. The CDR3 runs 14 residues. Germline V gene data show CDR1 as SGHTA and CDR2 as FQGNSA. For the CDR3, the DNA is TGTGCCAGCAGCTGGACAGGGGGAGACTATGGCTACACCTTC. Residues: CASSWTGGDYGYTF.

The chain couples TRBV4-3 to TRBJ2-1; D is undetermined. V lost 0 bases and J 1 base, leaving 7 bases between the germline ends. Per the germline V gene, CDR1 is LGHNA and CDR2 is YSLEER. This CDR3 has 15 amino acids. The CDR3 bases are TGCGCCAGCAGCCAAGACATCGGGTCCTACAATGAGCAGTTCTTC. Its protein product is CASSQDIGSYNEQFF.

This chain's CDR3 is CASSGQRAQETQYF. CDR3 DNA sequence: TGTGCCAGCAGCGGTCAGCGGGCCCAAGAGACCCAGTACTTC. The V gene is TRBV11-2, the J gene TRBJ2-5; possibly TRBD2 for D (6 bases). The V end was cut by 5 bases, the J end by 1 base, with 11 bases between. The CDR3 contains 14 residues. Germline values: CDR1 SGHAT, CDR2 FQNNGV.

The chain is built from TRBV11-2 and TRBJ2-5, with D maybe TRBD2 (6 bases). V was clipped by 3 bases and J by 5 bases, with 10 bases between them. This CDR3 has 13 residues. Germline-derived CDR1 and CDR2 are SGHAT and FQNNGV. The CDR3 sequence: CASSLGGSETQYF. The DNA for the CDR3 is TGTGCCAGCAGCTTGGGGGGTTCGGAGACCCAGTACTTC.

This clone was seen ten or more times. V gene TRBV4-3 combines with J gene TRBJ1-1; a weak D match, TRBD1 (5 bases). The CDR3 covers 15 residues. Trimming left V 0 bases short and J 5 bases short, with 13 bases between. Germline CDR1 reads LGHNA; CDR2 reads YSLEER. The CDR3 nucleotides are TGCGCCAGCAGCCAAGATCGGGGGACTGGGACTGAAGCTTTCTTT. It translates to CASSQDRGTGTEAFF.

This clone was picked up one time. Other DNA sequences in the same sample also yield this CDR3. This chain uses TRBV30 with TRBJ2-7; D may be TRBD1 (5 bases). The CDR3 runs 11 residues. V was trimmed by 3 bases and J by 4 bases, leaving 7 bases between them. The germline gives CDR1 GTSNPN, CDR2 SVGIG (reference sequence). The CDR3, as DNA: TGTGCCTGGAGCTCAGGGTACGAGCAGTACTTC. Translation gives CAWSSGYEQYF.

This chain links TRBV27 with TRBJ2-3; 10 nucleotides match TRBD1. The CDR3 extends over 16 amino acids. After removal of 2 bases from V and 2 bases from J, the junction contained 4 bases not matched to a gene. In germline, CDR1 is MNHEY, CDR2 SMNVEV (reference sequence). CDR3 sequence: CASSLTGQGFTDTQYF. The CDR3 region has the DNA TGTGCCAGCAGTTTAACGGGACAGGGGTTCACAGATACGCAGTATTTT.

By share of the sample, this clone is medium-sized. This rearrangement joins TRBV2 to TRBJ2-3, with 7 bases aligning to TRBD2. This CDR3 is built from 19 residues. J was trimmed by 2 bases and V by 0 bases; bases with no gene match: 14. Germline V lookup: CDR1 SNHLY, CDR2 FYNNEI. CDR3 residues: CASSEAPRESGDLTDTQYF. The CDR3 coding sequence is TGTGCCAGCAGTGAAGCGCCGAGGGAAAGCGGGGACCTCACAGATACGCAGTATTTT.

In its sample, this clone was seen a few times. The chain employs TRBV4-3 and TRBJ1-2; no clear D. V gave up 4 bases and J gave up 6 bases, with 18 bases separating them. Germline V gives CDR1 LGHNA, CDR2 YSLEER. The CDR3 consists of 15 residues. The CDR3 loop is CASSPRMGSGHGYTF. The CDR3 DNA reads TGCGCCAGCAGCCCAAGGATGGGTAGCGGTCATGGCTACACCTTC.

This clone qualifies as medium-sized. The rearrangement joins TRBV7-8 to TRBJ2-1; D is undetermined. The germline CDR1 and CDR2 sequences are SGHVS and FQNEAQ. This CDR3 contains 16 residues. Trimming cost V 4 bases and J 2 bases, with 15 bases left between them. This CDR3 reads CASSSKGSPAYNEQFF. CDR3 in DNA: TGTGCCAGCAGCTCAAAAGGGTCCCCAGCCTACAATGAGCAGTTCTTC.

V usage is TRBV28 and J usage is TRBJ1-1, with D maybe TRBD1 (5 bases). The V and J ends lost 3 bases and 5 bases respectively, with 7 bases between them. The CDR3 is 12 residues long. CDR1 and CDR2 from the germline V gene are MDHEN and SYDVKM. CDR3 sequence (DNA): TGTGCCAGCAGTTTCGGGGGAACTGAAGCTTTCTTT. The encoded protein is CASSFGGTEAFF.

The chain is built from TRBV11-2 and TRBJ2-7; 7 nucleotides match TRBD1. With V trimmed by 9 bases and J by 3 bases, 5 bases remained unmatched. The CDR3 consists of 12 residues. CDR1 and CDR2 from the germline V gene are SGHAT and FQNNGV. Here the CDR3 DNA reads TGTGCCAGTGAACAGGGGTACTACGAGCAGTACTTC. The encoded protein is CASEQGYYEQYF.

Comment on this clone: Additional DNA sequences in this sample encode the identical CDR3. The chain uses TRBV6-5 and TRBJ2-2, with D unclear. V lost 0 bases to trimming and J lost 1 base, with 6 bases between them. The CDR3 totals 15 residues. Per germline, CDR1 MNHEY and CDR2 SVGAGI. CDR3 coding DNA: TGTGCCAGCAGTTACTCAGAAGGGAACACCGGGGAGCTGTTTTTT. Amino acids: CASSYSEGNTGELFF.

This clone was seen more than once but under ten times. The V and J genes are TRBV29-1 and TRBJ2-1; tentative D call: TRBD2 (7 bases). The ends were cut back, 3 bases at V and 0 bases at J, with 18 bases in the middle. Per the germline V gene, CDR1 is SQVTM and CDR2 is ANQGSEA. This CDR3 comprises 17 residues. This CDR3 reads CSVDSSGTLSSYNEQFF. CDR3 in DNA: TGCAGCGTTGACAGCAGCGGGACACTGAGCTCCTACAATGAGCAGTTCTTC.

V usage is TRBV5-6 and J usage is TRBJ1-2; possibly TRBD1 for D (5 bases). V dropped 0 bases and J dropped 5 bases, with 11 bases sitting between them. The germline V gene has CDR1 SGHDT and CDR2 YYEEEE. CDR3 length: 14 amino acids. CDR3 loop: CASSLGGSNYGYTF. The CDR3 DNA reads TGTGCCAGCAGCTTGGGGGGCAGTAATTATGGCTACACCTTC. Full variable domain (rest looked up from reference TRBV5-6 and TRBJ1-2): DAGVTQSPTHLIKTRGQQVTLRCSPKSGHDTVSWYQQALGQGPQFIFQYYEEEERQRGNFPDRFSGHQFPNYSSELNVNALLLGDSALYLCASSLGGSNYGYTFGSGTRLTVV.

This chain links TRBV2 with TRBJ2-3; the D is unclear. The CDR3 extends over 15 amino acids. Germline V gives CDR1 SNHLY, CDR2 FYNNEI. Between the trimmed V and J ends, which lost 2 bases and 4 bases, there was a span of 13 bases. The DNA for the CDR3 is TGTGCCAGCAGTGAATATAGTAGTTTCTCAGATACGCAGTATTTT. Protein: CASSEYSSFSDTQYF.

V and J are TRBV19 and TRBJ2-7; 10 bases match TRBD1. The J segment lost 5 bases and the V segment lost 5 bases, leaving 6 bases of the junction unmatched. The germline V gene has CDR1 LNHDA and CDR2 SQIVND (reference sequence). The CDR3 spans 14 residues. The CDR3 spells CASSWGQGNHEQYF. CDR3 DNA: TGTGCCAGTAGTTGGGGACAGGGGAACCACGAGCAGTACTTC. The full variable domain, rest sourced from reference TRBV19 and TRBJ2-7, is DGGITQSPKYLFRKEGQNVTLSCEQNLNHDAMYWYRQDPGQGLRLIYYSQIVNDFQKGDIAEGYSVSREKKESFPLTVTSAQKNPTAFYLCASSWGQGNHEQYFGPGTRLTVT.

The chain joins TRBV27 to TRBJ1-2, with 8 bases lining up with TRBD1. Germline trimming cut 7 bases from V and 4 bases from J; bases unmatched to any gene: 5. The CDR3 extends over 13 amino acids. CDR1 and CDR2 (germline): MNHEY, SMNVEV (reference sequence). The CDR3 bases are TGTGCCAGCACCTCAGGGGGCAGCTATGGCTACACCTTC. Translation: CASTSGGSYGYTF.

This chain joins TRBV30 and TRBJ1-1; D gene ambiguous. The CDR3 is 13 amino acids. Trimming left V 4 bases short and J 4 bases short, with 13 bases between. Germline values: CDR1 GTSNPN, CDR2 SVGIG (reference sequence). The CDR3 bases are TGTGCCTGGACCGAGGGTCGATTCACTGAAGCTTTCTTT. As protein: CAWTEGRFTEAFF.

The chain links TRBV19 to TRBJ2-4; 7 bases agree with TRBD2. V lost 3 bases to trimming and J lost 0 bases; unmatched junction nucleotides: 8. CDR1 is LNHDA, CDR2 SQIVND, per germline (reference sequence). The CDR3 runs to 17 residues. The DNA for the CDR3 is TGTGCCAGTAGTATTGTGGGGGAGGGCATAGCCAAAAACATTCAGTACTTC. The encoded protein is CASSIVGEGIAKNIQYF.

The V call is TRBV10-3, the J call TRBJ2-2; D may be TRBD1 (5 bases). The CDR3 sequence is 16 residues long. V shed 2 bases and J shed 1 base, with 11 bases lying between them. Germline loops: CDR1 ENHRY, CDR2 SYGVKD. CDR3 in DNA: TGTGCCATCAGTGAGGGGGCCAGGGAGAACACCGGGGAGCTGTTTTTT. Protein sequence: CAISEGARENTGELFF.

The chain is built from TRBV10-3 and TRBJ2-7, with 8 bases that match TRBD1. Per germline, CDR1 ENHRY and CDR2 SYGVKD. The CDR3 consists of 11 residues. The V segment lost 8 bases and the J segment 5 bases; nucleotides outside the gene matches: 2. CDR3 nucleotide sequence: TGTGCCATCGGACAGGGCCACGAGCAGTACTTC. It encodes CAIGQGHEQYF.